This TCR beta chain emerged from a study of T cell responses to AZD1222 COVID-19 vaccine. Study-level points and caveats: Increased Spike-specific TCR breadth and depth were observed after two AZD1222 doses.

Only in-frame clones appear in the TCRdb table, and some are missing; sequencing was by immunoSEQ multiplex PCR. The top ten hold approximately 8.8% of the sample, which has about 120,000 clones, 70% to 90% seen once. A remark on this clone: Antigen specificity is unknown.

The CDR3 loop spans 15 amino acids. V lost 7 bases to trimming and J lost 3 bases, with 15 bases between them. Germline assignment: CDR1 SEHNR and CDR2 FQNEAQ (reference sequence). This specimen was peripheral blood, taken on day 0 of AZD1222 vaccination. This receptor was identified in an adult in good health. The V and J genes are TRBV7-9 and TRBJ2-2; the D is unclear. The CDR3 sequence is CASTPWTGYTGELFF. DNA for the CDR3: TGTGCCAGCACCCCCTGGACGGGTTACACCGGGGAGCTGTTTTTT.